A selection of T cell receptor beta chains follows, all from one sample in a study of blood T cell repertoires in COVID-19. Repertoires were generated with immunoSEQ multiplex PCR, while TCRdb's copy carries only in-frame clones and drops some. The table includes about 270,000 clones, 65% to 90% detected once. The material sequenced was peripheral blood. The origin of the receptors is a woman aged 55 to 70 with active or convalescent COVID-19. The CDR3 runs from the conserved cysteine through the conserved F or W. The D gene is left open where the match is weak. A row's size may be missing; if present it is once, few, many or a size class.

CASSGPGGSEQFF	TGTGCCAGCAGCGGGCCAGGGGGCAGTGAGCAGTTCTTC	TRBJ2-1	TRBV7-8	TRBD1	NA
CASSPLAGGPDTQYF	TGCGCCAGCAGCCCACTAGCGGGGGGTCCAGATACGCAGTATTTT	TRBJ2-3	TRBV4-1	TRBD2	NA
CASSPTTGGAYGYTF	TGTGCCAGCAGCCCAACGACAGGGGGGGCGTATGGCTACACCTTC	TRBJ1-2	TRBV14	TRBD1	few
CASSPSGGIRNEKLFF	TGTGCCAGCAGCCCTAGCGGGGGGATAAGAAATGAAAAACTGTTTTTT	TRBJ1-4	TRBV7-6	NA	NA
CASSQTDRNTEAFF	TGCGCCAGCAGCCAAACGGACAGGAACACTGAAGCTTTCTTT	TRBJ1-1	TRBV4-1	NA	NA
CASSRLGRDTIYF	TGTGCCAGCAGCCGCCTAGGCCGGGACACCATATATTTT	TRBJ1-3	TRBV14	NA	NA
CSVGTGTTYGYTF	TGCAGCGTGGGGACAGGGACTACCTATGGCTACACCTTC	TRBJ1-2	TRBV29-1	TRBD1	NA
CASSLSLRSLNTEAFF	TGTGCCAGCAGCTTAAGCCTAAGGAGCCTGAACACTGAAGCTTTCTTT	TRBJ1-1	TRBV7-3	NA	NA
CASSLDTEAFF	TGTGCCAGCTCACTAGACACTGAAGCTTTCTTT	TRBJ1-1	TRBV2	NA	NA
CSAKAGFEQYF	TGCAGTGCTAAGGCCGGGTTCGAGCAGTACTTC	TRBJ2-7	TRBV20-1	NA	NA
CASKRRSDQPQHF	TGTGCCAGTAAACGGCGAAGCGATCAGCCCCAGCATTTT	TRBJ1-5	TRBV19	NA	NA
CASSFPGQGGLKSYEQYF	TGTGCCAGCAGCTTCCCGGGACAGGGGGGCCTGAAAAGCTACGAGCAGTACTTC	TRBJ2-7	TRBV7-9	TRBD1	NA
CASSLSSNQPQHF	TGCGCCAGCAGCTTGTCGAGCAATCAGCCCCAGCATTTT	TRBJ1-5	TRBV5-1	NA	NA
CASRDRDRGRRSGYTF	TGTGCCAGCAGAGATAGGGACAGGGGGCGTCGTTCTGGCTACACCTTC	TRBJ1-2	TRBV2	TRBD1	NA
CASSQVAGRNSGNTIYF	TGTGCCAGCAGCCAAGTGGCAGGGAGGAACTCTGGAAACACCATATATTTT	TRBJ1-3	TRBV4-2	NA	NA
CASSVTGGNEQFF	TGTGCCAGCAGTGTTACAGGGGGCAATGAGCAGTTCTTC	TRBJ2-1	TRBV6-4	TRBD1	NA
CASSQGQGKNSPLHF	TGTGCCAGCAGCCAGGGACAGGGAAAGAATTCACCCCTCCACTTT	TRBJ1-6	TRBV5-4	TRBD1	NA
CASSVEPQGGYGYTF	TGTGCCAGCAGCGTAGAACCCCAGGGAGGGTATGGCTACACCTTC	TRBJ1-2	TRBV9	NA	NA
CASSQTGPNQPQHF	TGTGCCAGCAGCCAGACAGGTCCCAATCAGCCCCAGCATTTT	TRBJ1-5	TRBV2	NA	NA
CASSQEALTGGQGADTQYF	TGCGCCAGCAGCCAAGAGGCATTGACAGGGGGACAGGGCGCAGATACGCAGTATTTT	TRBJ2-3	TRBV4-1	TRBD1	NA
CASRYRGGTDTQYF	TGTGCCAGCAGGTACAGGGGCGGCACAGATACGCAGTATTTT	TRBJ2-3	TRBV6-5	TRBD1	once